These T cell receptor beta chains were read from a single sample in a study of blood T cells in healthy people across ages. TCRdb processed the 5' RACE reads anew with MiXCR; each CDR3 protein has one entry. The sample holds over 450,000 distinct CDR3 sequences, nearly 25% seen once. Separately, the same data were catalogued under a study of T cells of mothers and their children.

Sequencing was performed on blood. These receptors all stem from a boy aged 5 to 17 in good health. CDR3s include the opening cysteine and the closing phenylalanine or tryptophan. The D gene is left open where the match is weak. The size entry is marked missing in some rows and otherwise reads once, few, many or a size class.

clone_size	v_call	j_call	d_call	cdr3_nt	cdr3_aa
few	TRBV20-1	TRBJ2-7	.	TGCAGTGCTAGAGATTTAAGGAGCTCCTACGAGCAGTACTTC	CSARDLRSSYEQYF
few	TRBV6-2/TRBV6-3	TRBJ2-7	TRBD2	TGTGCCAGCAGTTACTCCCAACTAGCGCGCAGCTCCTACGAGCAGTACTTC	CASSYSQLARSSYEQYF
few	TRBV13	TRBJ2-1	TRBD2	TGTGCCGGCAGCTTAGGAACTAGCGGGGGGGCCGGAAACAATGAGCAGTTCTTC	CAGSLGTSGGAGNNEQFF
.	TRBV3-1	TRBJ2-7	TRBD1	TGTGCCAGCAGCCAAGCGGGACAGGGGGTGTACGAGCAGTACTTC	CASSQAGQGVYEQYF
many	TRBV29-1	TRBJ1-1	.	TGCAGCATCTCTCAGGGACACACTGAAGCTTTCTTT	CSISQGHTEAFF
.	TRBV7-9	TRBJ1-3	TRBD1	TGTGCCAGCAGCCCCGACAGGGCCGACTCTGGAAACACCGTATATTTT	CASSPDRADSGNTVYF
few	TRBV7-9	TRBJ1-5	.	TGTGCCAGCAGCTTAGGGATGGGGTGCCGCAATCAGCCCCAGCATTTT	CASSLGMGCRNQPQHF
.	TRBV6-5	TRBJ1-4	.	TGTGCCAGCGCGAGGACAGCTAATGAAAAACTGTTTTTT	CASARTANEKLFF
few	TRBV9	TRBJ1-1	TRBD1	TGTGCCAGCAGCCCCGGGGGGACAGGGTCGGAAGCTTTCTTT	CASSPGGTGSEAFF
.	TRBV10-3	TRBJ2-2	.	TGTGCCATCAGTGGCCGGAGACCAACCATGGGGGGGGCAGAATCCGGGGAGCTGTTTTTT	CAISGRRPTMGGAESGELFF
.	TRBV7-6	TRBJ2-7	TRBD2	TGTGCCAGCAGCTTAGAGGGACTAGCGGCTCCCTACGAGCAGTACTTC	CASSLEGLAAPYEQYF
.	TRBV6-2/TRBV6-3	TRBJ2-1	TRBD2	TGTGCCAGCAGTTACCACGGGACTAGCGCAAACAATGAGCAGTTCTTC	CASSYHGTSANNEQFF
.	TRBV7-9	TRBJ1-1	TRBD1	TGTGCCAGCAGCAATCAGACAGGGGGCTGGACTGAAGCTTTCTTT	CASSNQTGGWTEAFF
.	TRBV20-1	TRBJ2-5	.	TGCAGTGCTTCGCGGACCGTCCAAGAGACCCAGTACTTC	CSASRTVQETQYF
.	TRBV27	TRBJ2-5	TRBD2	TGTGCCAGCAGTTTATCTTCCGGGACTACAATAGAGACCCAGTACTTC	CASSLSSGTTIETQYF
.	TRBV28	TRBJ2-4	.	TGTGCCAGCTGCCCTCCCGGAGGAACCAAAAACATTCAGTACTTC	CASCPPGGTKNIQYF
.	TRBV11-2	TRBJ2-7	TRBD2	TGTGCCAGCAGCCTAGAGGCTAGCGGGAGCGAGCAGTACTTC	CASSLEASGSEQYF
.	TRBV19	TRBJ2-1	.	TGTGCCAGTAGTGGGACCCGGGACGGTGAGCAGTTCTTC	CASSGTRDGEQFF
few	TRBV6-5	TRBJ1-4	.	TGTGCCAGCAGAGGGACCGACCGACCTTATAAACTGTTTTTT	CASRGTDRPYKLFF
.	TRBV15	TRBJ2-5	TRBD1	TGTGCCACCAGTCTGGGGGACAGGGGGTACCAAGAGACCCAGTACTTC	CATSLGDRGYQETQYF
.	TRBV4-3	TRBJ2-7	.	TGCGCCAGCAGCGAAGAGGCCGGGACGAAGCAGTACTTC	CASSEEAGTKQYF
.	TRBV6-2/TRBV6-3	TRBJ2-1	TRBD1	TGTGCCAGCAGCGATAAAGGACAGGCCTCCTACAATGAGCAGTTCTTC	CASSDKGQASYNEQFF
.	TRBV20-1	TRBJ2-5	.	TGCAGTGCTGACGGACAGCAATTCCAAGAGACCCGGTACTTC	CSADGQQFQETRYF
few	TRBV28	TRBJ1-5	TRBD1	TGTGCCAGCAGTTTGGGGACAGGGGTTAGTCAGCCCCAGCATTTT	CASSLGTGVSQPQHF
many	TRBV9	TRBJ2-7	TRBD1	TGTGCCAGCAGCGTCGGGACAGGACTTTACGAGCAGTACTTC	CASSVGTGLYEQYF
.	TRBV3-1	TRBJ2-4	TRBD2	TGTGCCAGCAGCCAAGCTTCGGTGGGAGGGGCCAAAAACATTCAGTACTTC	CASSQASVGGAKNIQYF